One T cell receptor (beta chain) is described in this entry. Germline V gene sequence: CDR1 LNHDA, CDR2 SQIVND (reference sequence). V shed 3 bases and J shed 5 bases, with 14 bases lying between them. The CDR3 spans 15 residues. As processed by the authors: Amplifying reference gene primers gave estimates of nucleated cell counts. TCRdb keeps only in-frame clones here, not all; method: immunoSEQ multiplex PCR. That table gives V, J and clone size, and the DNA gave D and trimming. The table records 60,000 to 75,000 clones, 84% of them present only once. The record originates from a study of blood T cell repertoires in COVID-19. Study summary: Sources were T cells, B-cell-depleted T cells, or PBMCs; the material itself was cDNA or gDNA.

This TCR came from a human donor in a cohort sampled during active COVID-19. Sequenced input: peripheral blood. The chain has TRBV19 and TRBJ2-1; D possibly corresponds to TRBD2 (6 bases). Here the CDR3 reads CASSIDSGKNNEQFF. Written as DNA, the CDR3 is TGTGCCAGTAGTATCGATAGCGGAAAAAACAATGAGCAGTTCTTC.